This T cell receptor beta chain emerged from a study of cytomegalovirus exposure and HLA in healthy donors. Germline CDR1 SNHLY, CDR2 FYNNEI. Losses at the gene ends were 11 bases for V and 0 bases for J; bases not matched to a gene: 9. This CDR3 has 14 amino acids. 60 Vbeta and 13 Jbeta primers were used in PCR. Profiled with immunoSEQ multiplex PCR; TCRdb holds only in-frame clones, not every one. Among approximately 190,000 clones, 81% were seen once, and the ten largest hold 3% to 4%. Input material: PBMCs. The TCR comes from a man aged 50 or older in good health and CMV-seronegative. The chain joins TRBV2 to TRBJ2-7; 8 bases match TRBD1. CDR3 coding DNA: TGTGCCGCACAGACAGGGGAGGCCTCCTACGAGCAGTACTTC. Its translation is CAAQTGEASYEQYF.